The T cell receptor beta chain under discussion was sequenced for a study of cytomegalovirus exposure and HLA in healthy donors (dated by TCRdb to the late 2010s). Regarding the study in general: An earlier analysis of approximately 640 of the donors reported roughly 270 Gb of sequence data and roughly 110 million unique TCR beta sequences from roughly 200 million T cells. An early release that covered several hundred HLA-typed donors contained approximately 290 gigabases of sequencing data and tens of millions of unique TCR sequences. Of the roughly 390 genotyped donors, over 80% were placed in the genetic ancestry cluster associated with self-reported Caucasian donors. The study was designed to test whether signatures of past pathogen exposure could be identified by cataloging public T cell receptors. The study used immunosequencing to profile the T cell repertoires of around 600 subjects and linked those repertoires to cytomegalovirus serostatus. A separate validation cohort of over 95 different subjects was used in addition to the roughly 700-subject first cohort. To predict cytomegalovirus infection status, the study brought together high-throughput TCR immunosequencing, statistical association of individual TCRs with disease status, and machine learning. A later analysis re-examined previously published TCR beta repertoires from hundreds of donors and added high-resolution HLA genotyping to investigate patterns of TCR occurrence. The later analysis used no new phenotypic data to find candidate immune exposures, relying instead on TCR beta sequences and their occurrence across donors. An earlier analysis of fewer than 700 of the donors applied high-throughput TCR beta sequencing to assess whether each TCR beta V gene segment acted as functional or pseudogenic. Donor age, sex, ethnicity and CMV serostatus were compiled alongside the repertoire data. A later genetic analysis used genome-wide SNP genotypes for about three fifths of the roughly 700 donors, treating that subset as a discovery cohort. All discovery cohort repertoires had been generated on a single sequencing platform. HLA typing included class I and class II loci at four-digit resolution. The number of donors typed differed by locus, with about 629-640 for A, B, C, DRB1 and DQB1, 522 for DQA1, 600 to 610 for DPA1, and 450 to 480 for DPB1. Because of strong linkage in the cohort, roughly five DR-DQ haplotypes were treated as single units for association and clustering. Among around 400 genotyped donors of the cohort, an average of approximately 240,000 unique TCR beta nucleotide sequences were sequenced per donor, around a sixth of them non-productive.

As for this clone: Its target antigen remains unknown.

The cohort comprised more than 550 healthy bone marrow donors. At the time of sampling, every cohort member was nominally healthy, though immune exposures that went unrecorded were likely present. The donor tested CMV seronegative and was one of the 352 seronegative cohort members. A peripheral blood sample was provided by each donor, and peripheral blood mononuclear cells were used for TCR beta sequencing. The Qiagen DNeasy Blood Extraction Kit was used to extract genomic DNA from the blood cell samples. CDR1 and CDR2 (SNHLY, FYNNEI) derive from the germline V gene. There are 14 amino acids in the CDR3, from cysteine to phenylalanine inclusive. The DNA shown is the 42-base CDR3, in frame from base 1. V and J are trimmed by 5 bases and 0 bases, and the gene matches miss 1 base of the junction. General findings and caveats noted by the study authors: Linkage disequilibrium might explain the correlated functional status among segregating V segments, but an unknown experimental factor could not be excluded. Because HLA typing was unavailable for some donors at each locus, only the typed subset was used in association tests. While some public TCRs were present in many individuals, most TCR sequences turned up only very rarely across donors. Compared with the approximately 720-donor mean, donors in an Asian-associated ancestry cluster had fewer N-insertions in productive TCRs, according to a later genetic analysis. Sequencing depth was assumed to be roughly uniform across donors in the presence/absence analyses, though that assumption may not hold. A later analysis found that HLA-associated TCR beta chains were more clonally expanded and had lower generation probabilities than equally common non-associated chains. In both the original and validation cohorts, the classifier was reported to diagnose cytomegalovirus status with high specificity and sensitivity. CMV serostatus was the only immune exposure information available for the cohort. Some IMGT-functional V segments, including TRBV6-2 and TRBV6-3, could not be distinguished by the 87-base-pair reads and were therefore excluded. In a later analysis, TCR association rates were found to vary across HLA loci, with the most associated TCRs seen for DRB1 alleles and the fewest for HLA-C alleles. The authors suggested that the approach could potentially be extended to other disease states and immunological phenotypes. Because counts were too low, approximately 15 rarely observed V segments, including chromosome 9 orphons, were excluded from the earlier analysis of 587 of the donors. A further reported finding was that TCR beta sequences accurately predicted the HLA-A and HLA-B alleles for most subjects in the first cohort. Several of the top co-occurrence clusters appeared to be linked to parvovirus B19, influenza, CMV and Epstein-Barr virus, according to a later analysis. When HLA alleles, especially DR and DQ, strongly co-occurred, TCR associations were difficult to assign to individual alleles. A later analysis associated about 16,000 TCR beta sequences with specific HLA alleles at a false discovery rate of 0.05. This cohort had only TCR beta chains sequenced, and the lack of alpha or paired-chain data limited which features could be detected. Three of the identified cytomegalovirus-associated TCR beta chains were confirmed in vitro to be specific for cytomegalovirus antigens. A cluster of highly shared sequence variants was judged likely to be a technical artifact of the sequencing pipeline. Broadly in line with IMGT annotations, most TCR beta V segments showed up in productive rearrangements about 87% or about 30% of the time in an earlier analysis of several hundred of the donors. V-gene and J-gene trimming of TCR beta chains was associated with a missense DCLRE1C variant in a later genetic analysis, and the association was replicated in an independent cohort. Most CMV-associated TCR beta chains appeared to be HLA-restricted in a later analysis, and the HLA associations seemed to be driven largely by CMV exposure. In the study, some 180 TCR beta chains were listed as associated with cytomegalovirus.

The library was built by means of the immunoSEQ multiplex PCR assay. The multiplex PCR relied on a mix of 60 forward primers for TCR Vbeta segments and 13 reverse primers for TCR Jbeta segments. A multiplex PCR assay on genomic DNA amplified the CDR3 region of rearranged TCR beta genes. The amplified TCR beta libraries were sequenced on the Illumina HiSeq System as 87-base-pair reads. On the study's bioinformatics: A later analysis tallied some 79 million unique TCR beta chains across the 700 or so repertoires, and some 10 million of those chains were shared by two or more donors. Raw reads were error-corrected and collapsed into unique sequences by a nearest-neighbor algorithm in which closely related sequences were merged to remove PCR and sequencing errors. V, D and J gene segments were assigned by aligning CDR3 sequences to IMGT reference sequences. For a sequence to be retained, a match of at least six nucleotides to both a V gene segment and a J gene segment was required. Rearrangements were classified as productive when the CDR3 lacked stop codons and remained in frame with V and J, and all other rearrangements were classified as non-productive. CDR3 was defined according to IMGT convention as the region running from the second conserved V-encoded cysteine to the conserved J-encoded phenylalanine. The earlier analysis of a few hundred of the donors excluded sequences that lacked an unambiguous match to a single V gene segment. An earlier analysis of approximately 590 of the donors classified V segments as functional when productive rearrangements were above 56.7% and as segregating when the standard deviation between donors was above 5%. To diagnose cytomegalovirus status from the catalog of TCR beta chain sequences, a statistical classification framework was built. In a later analysis, TCR nucleotide sequences were compared against IMGT/GENE-DB human TR gene sequences so that V and J genes could be assigned. In a later analysis, CDR3 sequences and most-parsimonious VDJ recombination scenarios were assigned using the TCRdist pipeline. In a later analysis, each TCR beta chain was defined by its CDR3 amino acid sequence together with its V-gene family, and reads lacking a unique V-gene family were excluded. As a way to deal with suspected cross-contamination and a sequencing artifact, a later analysis dropped hundreds of nucleotide sequences that were highly shared and had low generation probability. In a later analysis, a clonal expansion index was calculated for each public chain from normalized within-repertoire ranks of inferred template counts. In a later analysis, generation probabilities were computed with a VDJ recombination model fitted to out-of-frame rearrangements, and the resulting probabilities were checked against IGoR. Hypergeometric tests were used in a later analysis to score TCR-TCR, TCR-HLA and TCR-CMV co-occurrence, with a repertoire-size bias correction applied to the TCR pairs. In a later analysis, false discovery rates were estimated by permuting HLA or CMV assignments 20 times. A later analysis grouped co-occurring TCRs with DBSCAN, adding TCRdist sequence similarity when clustering within HLA-allele-positive subsets. Repertoires with fewer than 30,000 or more than 120,000 public chains, plus five repertoires with anomalous nucleotide sharing, were excluded from co-occurrence clustering. TCRdb provides this immuneACCESS table in a form limited to in-frame rearrangements. Some clones are lacking; in checked studies, under half of them reflect an unresolved V gene, and why the rest are absent is not known. V and J calls plus clone size are reproduced from that table; the DNA served to infer D and trimming. This sample's listing comprises 150,000 to 200,000 clones. The top ten hold approximately 2% of the sample.

The rearranged segments are TRBV2 and TRBJ2-7; 10 central bases correspond to TRBD2. The sequencing input was PBMCs. The sequence was obtained from a man aged 30-40 years in good health and CMV-seronegative. Here is the DNA: TGTGCCAGCAGTCCTAGCGGGAGCTCCTACGAGCAGTACTTC. This yields the protein CASSPSGSSYEQYF.